Below, 19 T cell receptor beta chains from the same sample are listed, as sequenced in a study of T cells after yellow fever vaccination. From the 5' RACE reads, TCRdb called clonotypes with MiXCR, one entry per CDR3 protein. The sample carries some 350,000 distinct CDR3 sequences, 6.2% recorded once. Here the sequenced sample was PBMCs, taken 5 days after the yellow fever booster vaccination. These TCRs come from a man aged 25-40 years who received the YFV17D yellow fever vaccine.

The table lists this clonotype with many counts. The chain combines TRBV21-1 with TRBJ2-3; the table's D call TRBD2 went unverified against the DNA. TRBV21-1 is assigned pseudogene status. This CDR3 region has 15 residues. The chain's CDR3 is CAGGTSASSTDTQYF. In nucleotides, the CDR3 is TGTGCCGGGGGGACTAGCGCCTCTAGCACAGATACGCAGTATTTT.

This clonotype appeared many times. V gene TRBV7-3 combines with J gene TRBJ2-7; 11 bases match TRBD1. The length of the CDR3 is 15 residues. Germline V gene data show CDR1 as SGHTA and CDR2 as FQGTGA. J was trimmed by 2 bases and V by 4 bases; bases with no gene match: 4. CDR3 bases: TGTGCCAGCAGCTCCCGGGGACAGGGGGCCTACGAGCAGTACTTC. Protein product: CASSSRGQGAYEQYF.

The chain joins TRBV6-5 to TRBJ2-2; D unresolved. There are 16 residues in the CDR3. V was trimmed by 0 bases and J by 1 base, leaving 9 bases between them. CDR1 and CDR2 (germline): MNHEY, SVGAGI. The CDR3 is CASSYSWVKNTGELFF. In DNA form, the CDR3 reads TGTGCCAGCAGTTACTCGTGGGTGAAGAACACCGGGGAGCTGTTTTTT.

This clonotype turned up a few times. V and J are TRBV20-1 and TRBJ1-5; no definite D call. Germline V gene data show CDR1 as DFQATT and CDR2 as SNEGSKA (reference sequence). V lost 6 bases and J lost 6, with 12 bases in between. The CDR3 sequence is 12 residues long. The CDR3 sequence is CSASTGAQPQHF. The CDR3 nucleotides read TGCAGTGCGAGTACCGGAGCTCAGCCCCAGCATTTT.

This clonotype has only a few counts. V and J are TRBV20-1 and TRBJ2-1; D possibly corresponds to TRBD1 (5 bases). Germline CDR1 DFQATT, CDR2 SNEGSKA (reference sequence). The CDR3 extends over 14 amino acids. The germline V and J ends were trimmed by 4 bases and 7 bases, with 17 bases remaining between them. CDR3 amino acids: CSANKPTQGNEQFF. Written as DNA, the CDR3 is TGCAGTGCTAACAAACCAACCCAGGGAAATGAGCAGTTCTTC.

DNA for the CDR3: TGCGCCAGCAGCTTGGCTTGGGTAGCGGGAGCCCGCACAGATACGCAGTATTTT. It translates to CASSLAWVAGARTDTQYF. The chain combines TRBV5-1 with TRBJ2-3; 9 bases align to TRBD2. Trimming cost V 0 bases and J 1 base; bases outside gene matches: 9. The germline CDR1 and CDR2 sequences are SGHRS and YFSETQ. The CDR3 is 18 amino acids.

This clonotype was seen more than once but under ten times. The chain recombines TRBV5-1 with TRBJ2-7; 8 nucleotides match TRBD1. V trimming: 4 bases; J trimming: 2 bases; junction bases outside the gene matches: 8. CDR1 is SGHRS, CDR2 YFSETQ, per germline. There are 15 residues in the CDR3. The CDR3 here is CASSQFGTGPYEQYF. Here the CDR3 DNA reads TGCGCCAGCAGCCAATTTGGGACAGGTCCCTACGAGCAGTACTTC.

The chain carries TRBV20-1 and TRBJ2-1; perhaps TRBD2 as D (6 bases). Germline V gene sequence: CDR1 DFQATT, CDR2 SNEGSKA (reference sequence). Trimming removed 3 bases at V and 8 bases at J, with 17 bases between. The CDR3 runs 14 residues. This CDR3 reads CSASYVTRSYEQFF. The CDR3 nucleotides read TGCAGTGCTAGCTATGTGACTAGGTCTTATGAGCAGTTCTTC.

The DNA of the CDR3 is TGTGCCAGTAGTGACCGACAGGGATTAGAGACCCAGTACTTC. Its translation: CASSDRQGLETQYF. The chain is built from TRBV19 and TRBJ2-5; 7 bases are a match to TRBD1. The V segment lost 5 bases and the J segment 4 bases; nucleotides outside the gene matches: 7. Germline V gene lookup returns CDR1 LNHDA and CDR2 SQIVND (reference sequence). The CDR3 length is 14 residues.

Concerning this clonotype: Mismatch with germline at one junction end may stem from a read error. The chain couples TRBV3-1 to TRBJ2-2; D gene uncertain. The V gene's germline CDR1 is LGHDT and CDR2 YNNKEL (reference sequence). The CDR3 loop spans 16 amino acids. This chain's CDR3 is CASSQDLRHHGYRLAF. As DNA, the CDR3 is TGTGCCAGCAGCCAAGATCTGAGGCACCATGGGTATCGATTAGCTTTT.

This clonotype was seen only a few times. V usage is TRBV11-2 and J usage is TRBJ2-3; tentative D call: TRBD1 (6 bases). The CDR3 has 18 residues. In germline, CDR1 is SGHAT, CDR2 FQNNGV. Deletions cut 0 bases from V and 1 base from J, with 17 bases between. Written as DNA, the CDR3 is TGTGCCAGCAGCTTAGAGGGATCACAGGGAGTCCGCACAGATACGCAGTATTTT. Its protein product is CASSLEGSQGVRTDTQYF.

The chain employs TRBV6-5 and TRBJ2-7, with D hard to call. Germline lookup yields CDR1 MNHEY and CDR2 SVGAGI. This CDR3 has 13 amino acids. The V and J ends lost 4 bases and 3 bases respectively, with 10 bases between them. The CDR3 DNA is TGTGCCAGCAGTTCCCCTGCCAGCTACGAGCAGTACTTC. The encoded protein is CASSSPASYEQYF.

This clonotype was seen a few times. The J gene is TRBJ2-7, the V gene TRBV20-1; maybe TRBD1 (6 bases). The CDR3 runs 15 residues. CDR1 is DFQATT, CDR2 SNEGSKA, per germline (reference sequence). Trimming shortened V by 4 bases and J by 0 bases, and 16 bases separated the two germline ends. The CDR3 DNA is TGCAGTGCTAAAGACGGACAGAGCTACTCCTACGAGCAGTACTTC. Residues: CSAKDGQSYSYEQYF.

In its sample, this clonotype was seen a few times. The chain combines TRBV7-9 with TRBJ2-1; 10 nucleotides match TRBD2. Germline CDR1 is SEHNR and CDR2 is FQNEAQ (reference sequence). The CDR3 sequence is 16 residues long. The J segment lost 7 bases and the V segment lost 5 bases, leaving 11 bases of the junction unmatched. Here the CDR3 reads CASSLASGSRRNEQFF. The CDR3 DNA reads as TGTGCCAGCAGCCTGGCTAGCGGGAGTAGGAGGAATGAGCAGTTCTTC.

This clonotype has a count of ten or more. The V and J genes are TRBV7-3 and TRBJ2-1; D is tentatively TRBD1 or TRBD2 (5 bases each). The germline V gene has CDR1 SGHTA and CDR2 FQGTGA. The V gene lost 3 bases and the J gene lost 8 bases, with 14 bases spanning the gap. The CDR3 sequence is 14 residues long. The CDR3 reads CASSFLGTSDEQFF. CDR3 DNA: TGTGCCAGCAGCTTTTTAGGGACGTCCGATGAGCAGTTCTTC.

This clonotype was detected ten times or more. Relative to the germline gene, one junction end is altered; a read error may explain this. The chain carries TRBV20-1 and TRBJ2-1, with D perhaps TRBD1 (6 bases). The CDR3 contains 14 residues. The germline CDR1 and CDR2 sequences are DFQATT and SNEGSKA (reference sequence). The CDR3, as DNA: TGCAGTGCCAGAGGGACACGGACCTACAATGAGCAGTTCTTC. It yields the protein CSARGTRTYNEQFF.

This clonotype was counted ten times or more. This CDR3 reads CASSDSSYNEQFF. Here the CDR3 DNA reads TGTGCCAGCAGTGACAGCTCCTACAATGAGCAGTTCTTC. The chain carries TRBV6-4 and TRBJ2-1; D gene unclear. The CDR3 totals 13 residues. The germline V gene encodes CDR1 MRHNA and CDR2 SNTAGT. V was shortened by 2 bases and J by 0 bases, with 2 bases between the two germline ends.

The rearrangement uses TRBV6-2 or TRBV6-3 and TRBJ2-7; D may match TRBD1 or TRBD2 (5 bases each). Per the germline V gene, CDR1 is MNHEY and CDR2 is SVGEGT. V gave up 6 bases and J gave up 2 bases, with 17 bases separating them. This CDR3 has 15 amino acids. The CDR3 DNA sequence: TGTGCCAGCAGCCCCCCGGGGACCCTAACCTACGAGCAGTACTTC. Translation gives CASSPPGTLTYEQYF.

At least ten counts were recorded for this clonotype. The chain couples TRBV14 to TRBJ2-1; 11 positions agree with TRBD2. After removal of 4 bases from V and 4 bases from J, the junction contained 15 bases not matched to a gene. The length of the CDR3 is 19 residues. Germline V gene data show CDR1 as SGHDN and CDR2 as FVKESK. The CDR3 nucleotides read TGTGCCAGCAGCCCCCACGGAGTTAGCGGGAGGGCCCGGTACAATGAGCAGTTCTTC. Encoded protein: CASSPHGVSGRARYNEQFF.